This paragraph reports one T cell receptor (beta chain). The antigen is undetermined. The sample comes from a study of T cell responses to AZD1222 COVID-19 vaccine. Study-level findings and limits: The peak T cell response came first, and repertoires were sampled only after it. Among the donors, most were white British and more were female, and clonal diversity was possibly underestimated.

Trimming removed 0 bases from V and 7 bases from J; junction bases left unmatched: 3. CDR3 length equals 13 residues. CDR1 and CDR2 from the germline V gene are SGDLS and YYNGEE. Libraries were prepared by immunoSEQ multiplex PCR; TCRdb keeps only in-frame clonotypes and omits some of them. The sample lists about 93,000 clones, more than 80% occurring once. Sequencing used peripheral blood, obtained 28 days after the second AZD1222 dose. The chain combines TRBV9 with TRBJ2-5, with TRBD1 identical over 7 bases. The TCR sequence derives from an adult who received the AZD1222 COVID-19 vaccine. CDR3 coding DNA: TGTGCCAGCAGCGTAGGACAGGGTGGGACCCAGTACTTC. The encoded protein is CASSVGQGGTQYF.